This T cell receptor (beta chain) was captured in a study of blood T cell repertoires in COVID-19. Study in general: The United States, Italy and Spain provided the acute and convalescent COVID-19 samples. In each case, the material was cDNA or gDNA derived from T cells, B-cell-depleted T cells, or PBMCs.

This CDR3 is built from 13 residues. Germline V CDR1 and CDR2: MDHEN, SYDVKM. V lost 7 bases to trimming and J lost 6 bases; unmatched junction nucleotides: 5. The sample holds one count of this clone. In the authors' methods: How many nucleated cells were present was estimated from reference gene primer amplification. Here immunoSEQ multiplex PCR was the method, and the copy in TCRdb shows in-frame clones only, minus some. The DNA gave D and trimming, while V, J and clone size come from that table. The repertoire consists of 95,000 to 120,000 clones, with just over 70% occurring once and the leading ten covering 1.5% to 2%.

The material sequenced was peripheral blood. The clonotype was recovered from a woman aged 40 to 55 with acute or convalescent COVID-19. The chain couples TRBV28 to TRBJ1-5, with 8 bases aligning to TRBD1. The CDR3 region is CASTWTGSQPQHF. As DNA, the CDR3 is TGTGCCAGCACTTGGACAGGGTCTCAGCCCCAGCATTTT. The complete variable domain, with remaining parts taken from reference TRBV28 and TRBJ1-5, reads DVKVTQSSRYLVKRTGEKVFLECVQDMDHENMFWYRQDPGLGLRLIYFSYDVKMKEKGDIPEGYSVSREKKERFSLILESASTNQTSMYLCASTWTGSQPQHFGDGTRLSIL.